The rows below give T cell receptor beta chains drawn from one sample of a study of blood T cell repertoires in COVID-19. The method was immunoSEQ multiplex PCR; TCRdb's version includes in-frame clones alone and lacks a portion of them. The table records fewer than 300,000 clones, approximately 86% of them present only once. The source material was peripheral blood. The receptors were gathered from a man aged 18 to 29 with active or convalescent COVID-19. The CDR3 runs from the conserved cysteine through the conserved F or W. The order of the fields is J gene, V gene, D gene, clone size, CDR3 protein, CDR3 DNA. The D gene is left open where the match is weak. Size tells how often a clone was seen (once, few, many) or the class of an expanded clone, and some rows leave it out.

J gene: TRBJ2-7; V gene: TRBV5-8; D gene: NA; clone size: NA; CDR3 protein: CASSPHYEQYF; CDR3 DNA: TGTGCCAGCAGCCCCCACTACGAGCAGTACTTC
J gene: TRBJ1-2; V gene: TRBV12-3/TRBV12-4; D gene: NA; clone size: NA; CDR3 protein: CASSLPGGYGYTF; CDR3 DNA: TGTGCCAGCAGTCTTCCCGGGGGGTATGGCTACACCTTC
J gene: TRBJ2-7; V gene: TRBV3-1/TRBV3-2; D gene: TRBD1; clone size: NA; CDR3 protein: CASSQAQGAYEQYF; CDR3 DNA: TGTGCCAGCAGCCAAGCCCAGGGGGCCTACGAGCAGTACTTC
J gene: TRBJ2-5; V gene: TRBV5-1; D gene: NA; clone size: NA; CDR3 protein: CASSLAGISQYF; CDR3 DNA: TGCGCCAGCAGCTTGGCGGGGATCTCCCAGTACTTC
J gene: TRBJ1-5; V gene: TRBV19; D gene: NA; clone size: few; CDR3 protein: CASSVLLNQPQHF; CDR3 DNA: TGTGCCAGTAGTGTCCTTCTCAATCAGCCCCAGCATTTT
J gene: TRBJ1-2; V gene: TRBV6-1; D gene: TRBD1; clone size: NA; CDR3 protein: CASSEGDRNYGYTF; CDR3 DNA: TGTGCCAGCAGTGAAGGGGACAGGAACTATGGCTACACCTTC
J gene: TRBJ2-2; V gene: TRBV5-4; D gene: TRBD2; clone size: NA; CDR3 protein: CASSLVGGVSVGELFF; CDR3 DNA: TGTGCCAGCAGCTTGGTGGGAGGGGTTAGCGTCGGGGAGCTGTTTTTT
J gene: TRBJ2-7; V gene: TRBV5-6; D gene: TRBD2; clone size: NA; CDR3 protein: CASSWGLAGNEQYF; CDR3 DNA: TGTGCCAGCAGCTGGGGACTAGCGGGGAACGAGCAGTACTTC
J gene: TRBJ2-1; V gene: TRBV18; D gene: NA; clone size: NA; CDR3 protein: CASSPPSLNEQFF; CDR3 DNA: TGTGCCAGCTCACCACCTAGCCTCAATGAGCAGTTCTTC
J gene: TRBJ2-1; V gene: TRBV4-3; D gene: NA; clone size: once; CDR3 protein: CASSQASVDEQFF; CDR3 DNA: TGCGCCAGCAGCCAAGCCAGTGTCGATGAGCAGTTCTTC
J gene: TRBJ2-7; V gene: TRBV2; D gene: TRBD1; clone size: NA; CDR3 protein: CASTRTGAYEQYF; CDR3 DNA: TGTGCCAGCACCCGGACAGGGGCCTACGAGCAGTACTTC
J gene: TRBJ2-1; V gene: TRBV10-1; D gene: NA; clone size: once; CDR3 protein: CASSDKGIGYNEQFF; CDR3 DNA: TGCGCCAGCAGTGATAAGGGGATAGGGTACAATGAGCAGTTCTTC
J gene: TRBJ2-3; V gene: TRBV12-3/TRBV12-4; D gene: TRBD2; clone size: NA; CDR3 protein: CASSAGADTQYF; CDR3 DNA: TGTGCCAGCAGTGCGGGGGCAGATACGCAGTATTTT
J gene: TRBJ2-7; V gene: TRBV19; D gene: TRBD1; clone size: NA; CDR3 protein: CASSGARGPDVKQYF; CDR3 DNA: TGTGCCAGTAGTGGCGCCAGGGGGCCAGATGTGAAGCAGTACTTC
J gene: TRBJ2-7; V gene: TRBV19; D gene: NA; clone size: once; CDR3 protein: CASSGTGYEQYF; CDR3 DNA: TGTGCCAGTAGTGGAACAGGGTACGAGCAGTACTTC
J gene: TRBJ1-2; V gene: TRBV19; D gene: NA; clone size: NA; CDR3 protein: CASSIETGLLGYTF; CDR3 DNA: TGTGCCAGTAGTATTGAGACAGGCTTACTCGGCTACACCTTC
J gene: TRBJ1-1; V gene: TRBV30; D gene: TRBD1; clone size: NA; CDR3 protein: CAWSAGGENTEAFF; CDR3 DNA: TGTGCCTGGAGTGCAGGGGGAGAGAACACTGAAGCTTTCTTT
J gene: TRBJ2-3; V gene: TRBV12-3/TRBV12-4; D gene: NA; clone size: NA; CDR3 protein: CASSFITDTQYF; CDR3 DNA: TGTGCCAGCAGTTTTATCACAGATACGCAGTATTTT
J gene: TRBJ2-7; V gene: TRBV27; D gene: NA; clone size: NA; CDR3 protein: CASSPQEGYEQYF; CDR3 DNA: TGTGCCAGCAGTCCCCAAGAGGGTTACGAGCAGTACTTC
J gene: TRBJ1-2; V gene: TRBV12-5; D gene: TRBD1; clone size: NA; CDR3 protein: CASGLLTGVGYGYTF; CDR3 DNA: TGTGCTAGTGGTTTGTTAACAGGGGTTGGCTATGGCTACACCTTC